This T cell receptor (beta chain) was documented in a study of T-cell reconstitution after alpha-beta-depleted transplantation in children. Findings of the study overall: Hyperexpanded clones declined; after one year, newly produced T cells mostly supplied diversity. Approximately two months post-transplant, alpha-beta T cells reportedly originated from several hundred expanded graft clones. Diversity of TCRbeta at day 60 was high in some patients, arising from surviving recipient T cells and thymic progenitors.

This clonotype was recorded at least ten times. Its cognate antigen is unknown. Molecular barcoding with unique molecular identifiers was used for the TCRbeta library. One entry per CDR3 protein results from TCRdb running MiXCR on the PCR reads. Altogether about 280,000 distinct CDR3 sequences are present, under 14% being singletons, with the ten largest covering around 24%. V lost 4 bases and J lost 6, with 16 bases in between. In germline, CDR1 is SGHRS, CDR2 YFSETQ. This CDR3 is 14 amino acids long. Sequences were derived from peripheral blood, sampled 180 days after TCRalphabeta/CD19-depleted stem cell transplant. This clonotype originated in a male patient under 10 years old who had a stem cell transplant for chronic granulomatous disease, so the T cells may come from the graft donor. The chain combines TRBV5-1 with TRBJ1-2, with a possible D match to TRBD1 (5 bases). CDR3 amino acids: CASSPSGGVHGYTF. As DNA, the CDR3 is TGCGCCAGCAGCCCGAGTGGGGGGGTTCATGGCTACACCTTC. Combining the CDR3 with reference TRBV5-1 and TRBJ1-2 gives the whole variable domain KAGVTQTPRYLIKTRGQQVTLSCSPISGHRSVSWYQQTPGQGLQFLFEYFSETQRNKGNFPGRFSGRQFSNSRSEMNVSTLELGDSALYLCASSPSGGVHGYTFGSGTRLTVV.